The 5 T cell receptor beta chains in this list originate from one sample, sequenced in a study of blood T cell repertoires in COVID-19. Profiled with immunoSEQ multiplex PCR; TCRdb holds only in-frame clones, not every one. The sample records hundreds of thousands of clones, roughly 88% being singletons. Specimen: peripheral blood. The source of these receptors is a woman aged 45-60 years with COVID-19, enrolled during active disease.

This clone was seen a handful of times. The chain has TRBV4-1 and TRBJ2-1, with D possibly TRBD1 on 5 matching bases. Per germline, CDR1 MGHRA and CDR2 YSYEKL. The CDR3 is made up of 16 amino acids. Trimming stripped 1 base from V and 3 bases from J, with 13 bases between. CDR3 in DNA: TGCGCCAGCAGCCAAGTTAAGGGGCCAAACTACAATGAGCAGTTCTTC. Translating it yields CASSQVKGPNYNEQFF.

This chain links TRBV5-1 with TRBJ1-1; no definite D call. The CDR3 contains 16 residues. Germline CDR1 and CDR2: SGHRS and YFSETQ. V was cut by 5 bases and J by 5 bases, with 22 bases left in between. In nucleotides, the CDR3 is TGCGCCAGCAGTCAATCCGGCGGGGTTTCGAAGACTGAAGCTTTCTTT. Translating gives CASSQSGGVSKTEAFF.

This chain uses TRBV7-9 with TRBJ2-1; D may be TRBD1 (5 bases). The CDR3 consists of 15 residues. Per germline, CDR1 SEHNR and CDR2 FQNEAQ (reference sequence). Trimming stripped 5 bases from V and 7 bases from J, with 18 bases between. The chain's CDR3 is CASSPGQVAGNEQFF. CDR3 DNA: TGTGCCAGCAGCCCAGGGCAGGTAGCTGGGAATGAGCAGTTCTTC.

The sample holds one count of this clone. V is TRBV12-3 or TRBV12-4 and J is TRBJ2-1; TRBD2 might be the D (5 bases). Trimming took 2 bases from V and 7 from J, leaving 6 bases between them. The CDR3 is made up of 12 amino acids. CDR3: CASSLKRNEQFF. The CDR3 DNA sequence: TGTGCCAGCAGTTTAAAGCGGAATGAGCAGTTCTTC.

The chain combines TRBV10-2 with TRBJ2-7; no definite D call. V lost 2 bases, J lost 2 bases, and 4 bases lay in between. Germline V gives CDR1 WSHSY, CDR2 SAAADI. The CDR3 covers 12 residues. CDR3: CASSEEAYEQYF. In DNA form, the CDR3 reads TGCGCCAGCAGTGAGGAGGCCTACGAGCAGTACTTC.